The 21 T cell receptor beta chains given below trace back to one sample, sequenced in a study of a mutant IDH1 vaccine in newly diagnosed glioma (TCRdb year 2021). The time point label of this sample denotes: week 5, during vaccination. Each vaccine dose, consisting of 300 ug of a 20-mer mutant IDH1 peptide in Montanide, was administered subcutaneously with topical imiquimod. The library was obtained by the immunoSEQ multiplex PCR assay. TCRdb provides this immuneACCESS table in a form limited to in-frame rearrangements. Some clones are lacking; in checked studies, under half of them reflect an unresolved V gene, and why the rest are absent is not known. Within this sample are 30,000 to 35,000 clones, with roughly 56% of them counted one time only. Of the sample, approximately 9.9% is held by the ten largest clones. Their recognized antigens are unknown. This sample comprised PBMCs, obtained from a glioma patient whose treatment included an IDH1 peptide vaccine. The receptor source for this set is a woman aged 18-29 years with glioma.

This CDR3 reads CASRSQGRHQPQHF. CDR3 DNA sequence: TGTGCCAGCAGATCACAGGGGAGGCATCAGCCCCAGCATTTT. This rearrangement joins TRBV6-5 to TRBJ1-5; 7 bases match TRBD1. Per the germline V gene, CDR1 is MNHEY and CDR2 is SVGAGI. The CDR3 length is 14 residues. Trimming at V came to 6 bases and at J to 5 bases, leaving 7 bases not matched to a gene.

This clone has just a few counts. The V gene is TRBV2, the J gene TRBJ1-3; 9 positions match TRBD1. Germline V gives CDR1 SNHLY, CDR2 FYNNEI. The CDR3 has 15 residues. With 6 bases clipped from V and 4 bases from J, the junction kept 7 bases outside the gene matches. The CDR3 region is CASRQQGAQGNTIYF. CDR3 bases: TGTGCCAGCAGGCAACAGGGGGCGCAAGGAAACACCATATATTTT.

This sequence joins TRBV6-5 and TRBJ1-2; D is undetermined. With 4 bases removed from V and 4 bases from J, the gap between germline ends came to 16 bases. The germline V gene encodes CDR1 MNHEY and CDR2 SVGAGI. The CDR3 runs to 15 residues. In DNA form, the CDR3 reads TGTGCCAGCAGTTCTGGCAGCCGAACATCCTATGGCTACACCTTC. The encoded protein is CASSSGSRTSYGYTF.

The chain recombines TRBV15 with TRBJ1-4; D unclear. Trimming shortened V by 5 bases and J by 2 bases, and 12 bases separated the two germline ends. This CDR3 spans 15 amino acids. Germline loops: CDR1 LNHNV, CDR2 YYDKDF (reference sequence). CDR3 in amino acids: CATSGQDSTNEKLFF. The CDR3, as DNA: TGTGCCACCAGCGGTCAGGACTCTACTAATGAAAAACTGTTTTTT.

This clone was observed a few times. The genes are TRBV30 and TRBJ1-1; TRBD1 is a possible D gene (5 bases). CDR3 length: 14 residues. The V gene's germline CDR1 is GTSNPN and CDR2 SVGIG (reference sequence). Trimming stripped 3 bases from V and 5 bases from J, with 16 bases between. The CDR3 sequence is CAWSELGGGTEAFF. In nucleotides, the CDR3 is TGTGCCTGGAGCGAGCTTGGGGGGGGGACTGAAGCTTTCTTT.

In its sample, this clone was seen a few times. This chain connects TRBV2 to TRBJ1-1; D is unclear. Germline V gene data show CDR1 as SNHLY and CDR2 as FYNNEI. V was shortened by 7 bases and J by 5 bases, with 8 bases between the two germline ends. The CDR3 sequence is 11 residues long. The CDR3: CASIYRTEAFF. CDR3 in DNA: TGTGCCAGCATATACCGGACTGAAGCTTTCTTT. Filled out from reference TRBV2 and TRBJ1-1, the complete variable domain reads EPEVTQTPSHQVTQMGQEVILRCVPISNHLYFYWYRQILGQKVEFLVSFYNNEISEKSEIFDDQFSVERPDGSNFTLKIRSTKLEDSAMYFCASIYRTEAFFGQGTRLTVV.

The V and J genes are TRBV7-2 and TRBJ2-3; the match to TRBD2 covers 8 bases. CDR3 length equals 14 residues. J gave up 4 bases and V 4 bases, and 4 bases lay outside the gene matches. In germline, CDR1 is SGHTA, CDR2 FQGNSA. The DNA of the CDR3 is TGTGCCAGCAGCTCCGGACTAGCAGCAGATACGCAGTATTTT. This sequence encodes CASSSGLAADTQYF.

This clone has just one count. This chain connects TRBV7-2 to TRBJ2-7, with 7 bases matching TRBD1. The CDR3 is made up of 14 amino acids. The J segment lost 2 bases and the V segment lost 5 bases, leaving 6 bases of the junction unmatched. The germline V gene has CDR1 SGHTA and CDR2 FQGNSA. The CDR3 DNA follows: TGTGCCAGCAGCGCCGGGACAGTTGCCTACGAGCAGTACTTC. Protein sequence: CASSAGTVAYEQYF.

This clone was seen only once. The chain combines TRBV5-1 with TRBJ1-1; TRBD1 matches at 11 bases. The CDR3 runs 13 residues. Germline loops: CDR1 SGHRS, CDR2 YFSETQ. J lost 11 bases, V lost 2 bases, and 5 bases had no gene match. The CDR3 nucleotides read TGCGCCAGCAGCTTAGGGGACAGGGGGGATGCTTTCTTT. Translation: CASSLGDRGDAFF.

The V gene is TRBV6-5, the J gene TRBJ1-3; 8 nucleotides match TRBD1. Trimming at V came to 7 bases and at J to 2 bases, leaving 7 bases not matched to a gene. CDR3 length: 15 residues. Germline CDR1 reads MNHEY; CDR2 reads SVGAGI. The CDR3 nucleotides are TGTGCCAGCACTATCACAGGGGGAACTGGAAACACCATATATTTT. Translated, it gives CASTITGGTGNTIYF.

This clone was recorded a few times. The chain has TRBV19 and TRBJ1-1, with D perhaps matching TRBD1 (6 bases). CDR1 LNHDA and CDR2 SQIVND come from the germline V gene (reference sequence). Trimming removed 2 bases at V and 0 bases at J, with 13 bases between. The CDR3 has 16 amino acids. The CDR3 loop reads CASSIIGQRLNTEAFF. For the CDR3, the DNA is TGTGCCAGTAGTATAATCGGACAGAGATTGAACACTGAAGCTTTCTTT.

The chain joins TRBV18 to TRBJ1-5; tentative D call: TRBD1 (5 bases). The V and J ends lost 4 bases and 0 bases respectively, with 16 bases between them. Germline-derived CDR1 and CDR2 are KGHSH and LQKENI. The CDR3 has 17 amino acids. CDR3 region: CASSLLGRGDSNQPQHF. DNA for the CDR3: TGTGCCAGCTCACTCCTGGGGCGGGGTGATAGCAATCAGCCCCAGCATTTT.

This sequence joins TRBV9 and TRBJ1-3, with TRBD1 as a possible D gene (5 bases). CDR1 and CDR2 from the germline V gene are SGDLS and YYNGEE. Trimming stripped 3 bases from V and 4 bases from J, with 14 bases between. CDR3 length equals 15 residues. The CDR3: CASSAPGGFGNTIYF. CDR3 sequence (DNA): TGTGCCAGCAGCGCACCGGGGGGTTTCGGAAACACCATATATTTT.

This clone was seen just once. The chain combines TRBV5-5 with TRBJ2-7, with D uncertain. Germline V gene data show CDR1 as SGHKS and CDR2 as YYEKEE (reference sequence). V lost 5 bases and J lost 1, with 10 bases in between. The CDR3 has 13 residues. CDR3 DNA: TGTGCCAGCAGGGATCGGCGGTCCTACGAGCAGTACTTC. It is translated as CASRDRRSYEQYF.

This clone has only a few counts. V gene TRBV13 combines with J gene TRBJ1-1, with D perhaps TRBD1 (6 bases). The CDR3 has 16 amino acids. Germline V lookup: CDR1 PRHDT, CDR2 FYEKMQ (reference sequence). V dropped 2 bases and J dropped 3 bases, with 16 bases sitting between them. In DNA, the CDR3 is TGTGCCAGCAGCTTATATAAGAGCTCAGGGGACACTGAAGCTTTCTTT. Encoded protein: CASSLYKSSGDTEAFF. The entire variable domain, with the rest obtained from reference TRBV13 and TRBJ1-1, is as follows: AAGVIQSPRHLIKEKRETATLKCYPIPRHDTVYWYQQGPGQDPQFLISFYEKMQSDKGSIPDRFSAQQFSDYHSELNMSSLELGDSALYFCASSLYKSSGDTEAFFGQGTRLTVV.

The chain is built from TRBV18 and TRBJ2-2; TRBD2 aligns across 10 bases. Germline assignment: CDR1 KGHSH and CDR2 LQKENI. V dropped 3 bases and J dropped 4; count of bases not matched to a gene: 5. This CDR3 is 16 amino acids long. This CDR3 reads CASSPLAGEPTGELFF. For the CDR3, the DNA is TGTGCCAGCTCACCCCTAGCGGGGGAACCCACCGGGGAGCTGTTTTTT.

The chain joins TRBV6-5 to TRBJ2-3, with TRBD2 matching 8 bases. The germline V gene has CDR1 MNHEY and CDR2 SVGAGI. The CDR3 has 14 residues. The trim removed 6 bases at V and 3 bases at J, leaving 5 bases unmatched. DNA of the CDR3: TGTGCCAGCAGGCAGACTAGCGCAACAGATACGCAGTATTTT. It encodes CASRQTSATDTQYF.

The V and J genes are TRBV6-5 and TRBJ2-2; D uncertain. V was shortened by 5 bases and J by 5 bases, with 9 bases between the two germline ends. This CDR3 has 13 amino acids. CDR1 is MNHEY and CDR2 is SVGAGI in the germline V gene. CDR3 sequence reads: CASSRMGTGELFF. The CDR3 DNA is TGTGCCAGCAGTCGGATGGGGACCGGGGAGCTGTTTTTT.

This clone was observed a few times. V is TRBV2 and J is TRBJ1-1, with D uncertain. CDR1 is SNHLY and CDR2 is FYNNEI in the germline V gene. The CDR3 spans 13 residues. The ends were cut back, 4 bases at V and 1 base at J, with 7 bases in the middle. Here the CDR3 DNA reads TGTGCCAGCAGTGTGGAGAGGAACACTGAAGCTTTCTTT. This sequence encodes CASSVERNTEAFF. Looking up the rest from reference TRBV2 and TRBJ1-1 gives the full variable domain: EPEVTQTPSHQVTQMGQEVILRCVPISNHLYFYWYRQILGQKVEFLVSFYNNEISEKSEIFDDQFSVERPDGSNFTLKIRSTKLEDSAMYFCASSVERNTEAFFGQGTRLTVV.

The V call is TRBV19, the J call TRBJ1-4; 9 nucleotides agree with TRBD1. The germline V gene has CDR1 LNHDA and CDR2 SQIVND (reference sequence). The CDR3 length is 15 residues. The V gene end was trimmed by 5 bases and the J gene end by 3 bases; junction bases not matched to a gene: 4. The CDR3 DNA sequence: TGTGCCAGTAGTGCGACAGGGGGGCCTAATGAAAAACTGTTTTTT. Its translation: CASSATGGPNEKLFF.

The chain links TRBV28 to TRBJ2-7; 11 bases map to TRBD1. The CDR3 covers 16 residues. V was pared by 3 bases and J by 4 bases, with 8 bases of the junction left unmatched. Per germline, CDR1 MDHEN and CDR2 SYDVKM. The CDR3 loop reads CASSFPRTGGLYEQYF. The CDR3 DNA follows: TGTGCCAGCAGTTTCCCAAGGACAGGGGGCCTATACGAGCAGTACTTC.